This paragraph covers one TCR beta chain sequence. The target antigen is unknown. These data belong to a study of identifying expanded T cells in peripheral blood. General study findings and limits: Variance in clone template counts between approximately two-week samples significantly increased with total template count across all healthy donors. About 1.2 clones differed between technical replicates, versus approximately 16 and 20 over time.

This CDR3 contains 11 residues. During the collection period, no donor immune events like infections were recorded. Produced via immunoSEQ multiplex PCR; TCRdb's table is partial and in-frame only. The repertoire holds about 54,000 clones, approximately 89% seen once, with roughly 3.6% in the top ten. The specimen was blood. The V call is TRBV21-1, the J call TRBJ2-3; TRBD2 is the table's D call, not checked against the DNA. TRBV21-1 is a documented pseudogene. This clonotype was obtained from a person aged 18 to 70 in good health. CDR3 protein: CASPPVDTQYF. In nucleotides, the CDR3 is TGTGCCAGCCCCCCTGTCGATACGCAGTATTTT.